A single sample is the source of the 5 T cell receptor beta chains below, sequenced in a study of PD-L1 blockade in urothelial cancer (dated by TCRdb to about 2017). The method was the immunoSEQ multiplex PCR assay. TCRdb carries this immuneACCESS record with in-frame sequences only. Its versions omit some clonotypes, under half of them owing to an unresolved V gene in the studies checked, with the rest unexplained. The table for this sample lists tens of thousands of clones; 80% to 85% of them were counted only once. Around 2% of the sample is held by the ten biggest clonotypes. The time point label corresponds to: pretreatment peripheral blood. The sample in question was PBMCs, obtained around atezolizumab (anti-PD-L1) treatment. These receptors all come from a man in his sixties with urothelial cancer.

V is TRBV18 and J is TRBJ2-4; a possible D gene is TRBD2 (5 bases). V lost 0 bases to trimming and J lost 8 bases, with 14 bases between them. The CDR3 spans 15 residues. CDR1 KGHSH and CDR2 LQKENI come from the germline V gene. The CDR3 DNA reads TGTGCCAGCTCACCACCGACCGCTAGCAGGTACATTCAGTACTTC. It codes for CASSPPTASRYIQYF.

This chain links TRBV11-2 with TRBJ2-1; 7 positions match TRBD2. CDR3 size: 17 residues. CDR1 SGHAT and CDR2 FQNNGV come from the germline V gene. J gave up 6 bases and V 0 bases, and 11 bases lay outside the gene matches. This CDR3 is CASSLDRKTSRVNEQFF. CDR3 nucleotides: TGTGCCAGCAGCTTAGATCGCAAGACTAGCCGGGTCAATGAGCAGTTCTTC.

The V call is TRBV18, the J call TRBJ1-1, with TRBD1 as a possible D gene (6 bases). V lost 5 bases to trimming and J lost 1 base, with 14 bases between them. The length of the CDR3 is 15 residues. Germline-derived CDR1 and CDR2 are KGHSH and LQKENI. Here the CDR3 DNA reads TGTGCCAGCTCATCGACAGGTACCGCGAACACTGAAGCTTTCTTT. Translating gives CASSSTGTANTEAFF.

This clone was seen a handful of times. J is TRBJ2-3 and V is TRBV10-1; 8 bases line up with TRBD1. This CDR3 comprises 15 residues. Germline V gene data show CDR1 as WNHNN and CDR2 as SYGVQD (reference sequence). Unmatched junction bases numbered 8, after V lost 5 bases and J lost 4 bases. CDR3 bases: TGCGCCAGCAGTCAAGGACAGGGTCGGTCAGATACGCAGTATTTT. It translates to CASSQGQGRSDTQYF.

The chain recombines TRBV2 with TRBJ2-5; 13 bases fit TRBD2. This CDR3 region has 16 residues. The ends lost 7 bases at V and 6 bases at J; junction bases unmatched: 11. Germline V lookup: CDR1 SNHLY, CDR2 FYNNEI. CDR3 protein: CASTEGGLAGVKTQYF. CDR3 bases: TGTGCCAGCACGGAAGGAGGACTAGCGGGAGTAAAGACCCAGTACTTC.